One and the same sample provided the 9 T cell receptor beta chains below, sequenced in a study of T cells in women clearing cervical HPV infection. Produced via immunoSEQ multiplex PCR; TCRdb's table is partial and in-frame only. This sample's table has about 14,000 clones. What was sequenced was blood buffy coat. The origin of the receptors is a woman between 18 and 69 years old with a cervical HPV16 infection that either progressed to CIN3+ or cleared (not recorded which).

For this clone: The read ends 3 residues shy of where the CDR3 ends; the end is completed using the germline J gene. V is TRBV7-8 and J is TRBJ2-2; D is uncertain. Trimming cost V 0 bases and J 4 bases, with 12 bases left between them. CDR3 size: 16 residues. Germline V gives CDR1 SGHVS, CDR2 FQNEAQ. The covered CDR3 bases are TGTGCCAGCAGCTTAGCGCACTCAAAGGGCACCGGGGAG. Amino acids: CASSLAHSKGTGE. The complete CDR3 protein is CASSLAHSKGTGELFF.

With respect to this clone: The CDR3 end is not reached by the read, which stops 3 residues before it; the germline J gene fills it in. The chain combines TRBV7-2 with TRBJ1-2; the D gene is possibly TRBD1 (5 bases). Germline values: CDR1 SGHTA, CDR2 FQGNSA. The CDR3 covers 14 residues. The covered CDR3 bases are TGTGCCAGCAGCTTAGCGCAGGGCCGGTATACC. Translated: CASSLAQGRYT. The whole CDR3 protein reads CASSLAQGRYTYTF.

Note on this clone: Other DNA sequences in the same sample also yield this CDR3. The CDR3 loop reads CSARDFGGVGGYTF. CDR3 DNA, as far as it was read: TGCAGTGCTAGAGATTTCGGGGGAGTGGGGGGT. The chain couples TRBV20-1 to TRBJ1-2; a possible D gene is TRBD1 (5 bases). The sequence runs out 3 residues before the end of the CDR3; the remainder is reconstructed from the germline J gene. The CDR3 contains 14 residues. Germline assignment: CDR1 DFQATT and CDR2 SNEGSKA (reference sequence).

Comment on this clone: The sequenced fragment ends 3 residues before the CDR3 boundary, so the rest is inferred from the germline J gene. The chain is built from TRBV20-1 and TRBJ1-1; the D is unclear. This CDR3 has 13 amino acids. Deletions cut 0 bases from V and 6 bases from J, with 11 bases between. Per the germline V gene, CDR1 is DFQATT and CDR2 is SNEGSKA (reference sequence). The sequenced part of the CDR3 DNA is TGCAGTGCTAGAGAACTGGCACTACCTGAA. This codes for CSARELALPE. From start to end, the CDR3 is CSARELALPEAFF.

As concerns this clone: The read is 3 residues too short to cover the CDR3 end, so that end is filled in from the germline J gene. The gene calls are TRBV20-1 and TRBJ2-7, with 7 bases matching TRBD1. Losses at the gene ends were 1 base for V and 5 bases for J; bases not matched to a gene: 8. Germline V gene sequence: CDR1 DFQATT, CDR2 SNEGSKA (reference sequence). This CDR3 has 14 amino acids. The CDR3 sequence: CSARAHRGLNEQYF. The part of the CDR3 DNA that was read is TGCAGTGCTAGAGCCCACAGGGGTTTGAACGAG.

About this clone: The read is 3 residues too short to cover the CDR3 end, so that end is filled in from the germline J gene. This chain links TRBV18 with TRBJ1-4, with a weak D call TRBD1 (5 bases). Trimming took 2 bases from V and 6 from J, leaving 28 bases between them. The CDR3 is 20 residues long. Germline CDR1 reads KGHSH; CDR2 reads LQKENI. The DNA read from the CDR3 is TGTGCCAGCTCACCATTCGTCGGTAGACTCGGCCAGGGATCTGATGAAAAA. This encodes CASSPFVGRLGQGSDEK. The whole CDR3 sequence reads CASSPFVGRLGQGSDEKLFF.

Worth noting for this clone: The CDR3 extends 3 residues past the end of the read, so its final part is completed from the germline J gene. The chain uses TRBV19 and TRBJ1-4; the match to TRBD1 covers 8 bases. Per germline, CDR1 LNHDA and CDR2 SQIVND (reference sequence). The trim removed 6 bases at V and 4 bases at J, leaving 7 bases unmatched. The length of the CDR3 is 15 residues. Partial CDR3 DNA: TGTGCCAGTAGACCATCACAGGGGGGTAATGAAAAA. Translation gives CASRPSQGGNEK. The whole CDR3 reads CASRPSQGGNEKLFF. Full variable domain (missing parts from reference TRBV19 and TRBJ1-4): DGGITQSPKYLFRKEGQNVTLSCEQNLNHDAMYWYRQDPGQGLRLIYYSQIVNDFQKGDIAEGYSVSREKKESFPLTVTSAQKNPTAFYLCASRPSQGGNEKLFFGSGTQLSVL.

About this clone itself: At one of its ends the junction is not consistent with the germline gene, which may arise from a read error. The read terminates 3 residues before the CDR3 end, so the remaining end is supplied by the germline J gene. The V call is TRBV18, the J call TRBJ1-2; 7 nucleotides match TRBD1. The CDR3 runs 15 residues. Germline-derived CDR1 and CDR2 are KGHSH and LQKENI. The covered CDR3 bases are TGTGCCAGCTCACTAGACGGGACAGCTAAATATGGC. Translation gives CASSLDGTAKYG. The entire CDR3 protein reads CASSLDGTAKYGYTF.

This CDR3 reads CASSQLTGQGEQFF. The DNA read from the CDR3 is TGTGCCAGCAGCCAATTAACAGGGCAAGGTGAG. The chain has TRBV14 and TRBJ2-1; maybe TRBD1 (6 bases). The read is 3 residues too short to cover the CDR3 end, so that end is filled in from the germline J gene. The CDR3 is 14 amino acids. Germline V CDR1 and CDR2: SGHDN, FVKESK. V was pared by 2 bases and J by 9 bases, with 14 bases between.